A single sample is the source of the 2 T cell receptor beta chains below, sequenced in a study of regulatory T cells in long-lasting Graves disease. Noted time point: newly diagnosed GD, antithyroid drugs for less than 3 months. Preparation of the TCR library used RNA extracted from PBMCs. Library construction for TCR beta used iRepertoire HTBI primers and Arm-PCR of CDR3 regions. TCRdb re-called the multiplex PCR reads through MiXCR, storing one row per CDR3 protein. This repertoire shows about 620,000 distinct CDR3 sequences, 16% found once; its top ten account for 15% to 20%. The same sample was also studied in work on T cells in Graves' hyperthyroidism and ophthalmopathy.

Sequences were derived from peripheral blood mononuclear cells (PBMCs), sampled at new diagnosis, from a patient treated with antithyroid drugs. The receptor source for this set is a woman aged 25 to 39 with Graves disease.

This clonotype was found many times. The chain joins TRBV6-1 to TRBJ1-1, with D perhaps TRBD1 (5 bases). The CDR3 totals 15 residues. V shed 3 bases and J shed 1 base, with 12 bases lying between them. CDR1 is MNHNS, CDR2 SASEGT, per germline. The CDR3 protein is CASSERGVRNTEAFF. Here the CDR3 DNA reads TGTGCCAGCAGTGAGAGAGGGGTTAGGAACACTGAAGCTTTCTTT.

Note on this clonotype: This clone may be a read error of a much larger clone one base away. The V gene is TRBV7-9, the J gene TRBJ2-3; 8 bases match TRBD1. The length of the CDR3 is 14 residues. CDR1 and CDR2 (germline): SEHNR, FQNEAQ (reference sequence). CDR3 protein: CASSPDRVADTRYF. Here the CDR3 DNA reads TGTGCCAGCAGCCCGGACAGGGTCGCAGATACGCGGTATTTT.